What follows describes a single T cell receptor beta chain. The sample is drawn from a study of blood T cell repertoires in COVID-19. Germline V gene data show CDR1 as SGHTA and CDR2 as FQGNSA. The CDR3 has 16 residues. Germline trimming cut 5 bases from V and 2 bases from J; bases unmatched to any gene: 7. Measured with immunoSEQ multiplex PCR; TCRdb has only the in-frame clones, and not every one. The sample has roughly 180,000 clones; around 78% are singletons. The chain recombines TRBV7-2 with TRBJ2-5; 11 bases line up with TRBD2. This receptor was obtained from a woman between 50 and 59 years old who had recovered from COVID-19. Sequencing was done on a sample of PBMCs or T cells enriched from blood (not recorded which). As DNA, the CDR3 is TGTGCCAGCAGCCTCCAGGTAGCGGGAGGGCAAGAGACCCAGTACTTC. Its protein product is CASSLQVAGGQETQYF.